The 29 T cell receptor beta chains presented below share a single source sample, sequenced in a study of blood T cell repertoires in COVID-19. Sequencing used immunoSEQ multiplex PCR; TCRdb keeps in-frame clones, though not all of them. The sample has about 310,000 clones, about 90% seen once. Sequenced sample: peripheral blood. These receptors all stem from a woman between 45 and 60 years old who had recovered from COVID-19.

J is TRBJ1-1 and V is TRBV11-2, with TRBD1 matching over 8 bases. J gave up 6 bases and V 3 bases, and 6 bases lay outside the gene matches. The germline V gene has CDR1 SGHAT and CDR2 FQNNGV. The CDR3 consists of 14 residues. The CDR3 spells CASSFRAGGSEAFF. CDR3 nucleotides: TGTGCCAGCAGCTTCCGGGCAGGGGGCTCTGAAGCTTTCTTT. Drawing the rest from reference TRBV11-2 and TRBJ1-1, the complete variable domain is EAGVAQSPRYKIIEKRQSVAFWCNPISGHATLYWYQQILGQGPKLLIQFQNNGVVDDSQLPKDRFSAERLKGVDSTLKIQPAKLEDSAVYLCASSFRAGGSEAFFGQGTRLTVV.

V gene TRBV3-1 (or the pseudogene TRBV3-2) combines with J gene TRBJ1-1; 7 nucleotides match TRBD1. CDR1 is LGHDT and CDR2 is YNNKEL in the germline V gene (reference sequence). The CDR3 has 12 residues. The J segment lost 7 bases and the V segment lost 5 bases, leaving 4 bases of the junction unmatched. The CDR3 here is CASSLTGFEAFF. The CDR3 DNA follows: TGTGCCAGCAGCTTGACAGGGTTTGAAGCTTTCTTT.

J is TRBJ1-5 and V is TRBV7-8; 10 bases are shared with TRBD1. The CDR3 has 17 residues. The ends lost 6 bases at V and 3 bases at J; junction bases unmatched: 11. CDR1 is SGHVS, CDR2 FQNEAQ, per germline. CDR3 protein: CASRLSTGQGFNQPQHF. DNA of the CDR3: TGTGCCAGCAGGCTAAGTACGGGACAGGGGTTCAATCAGCCCCAGCATTTT. Combining the CDR3 with reference TRBV7-8 and TRBJ1-5 gives the whole variable domain GAGVSQSPRYKVAKRGQDVALRCDPISGHVSLFWYQQALGQGPEFLTYFQNEAQLDKSGLPSDRFFAERPEGSVSTLKIQRTQQEDSAVYLCASRLSTGQGFNQPQHFGDGTRLSIL.

This chain uses TRBV4-3 with TRBJ1-4; D not certain. CDR1 and CDR2 from the germline V gene are LGHNA and YSLEER. CDR3 length: 13 amino acids. The ends were cut back, 1 base at V and 6 bases at J, with 6 bases in the middle. CDR3 sequence: CASSQVIHEKLFF. CDR3 nucleotides: TGCGCCAGCAGCCAAGTAATCCATGAAAAACTGTTTTTT.

The count of this clone is one. The CDR3 spells CASSQDMMWAGGSNEKLFF. The CDR3 coding sequence is TGTGCCAGCAGCCAAGATATGATGTGGGCAGGGGGATCTAATGAAAAACTGTTTTTT. The chain recombines TRBV4-2 with TRBJ1-4; 7 nucleotides line up with TRBD1. J lost 3 bases, V lost 0 bases, and 13 bases had no gene match. This CDR3 comprises 19 residues. The V gene's germline CDR1 is LGHNA and CDR2 YNFKEQ.

This clone was detected only a few times. The chain is built from TRBV28 and TRBJ1-6; 8 nucleotides agree with TRBD1. Germline CDR1 and CDR2: MDHEN and SYDVKM. This CDR3 spans 16 amino acids. V dropped 3 bases and J dropped 8; count of bases not matched to a gene: 9. The CDR3 region is CASSLLPTGEDSPLHF. CDR3 nucleotide sequence: TGTGCCAGCAGTTTGCTCCCGACAGGGGAGGATTCACCCCTCCACTTT.

This clone has only one observation. V gene TRBV6-5 combines with J gene TRBJ2-7, with a weak D call TRBD1 (5 bases). Trimming shortened V by 4 bases and J by 4 bases, and 8 bases separated the two germline ends. Per germline, CDR1 MNHEY and CDR2 SVGAGI. The length of the CDR3 is 12 residues. The CDR3 bases are TGTGCCAGCAGTTCAGGACATTACGAGCAGTACTTC. Encoded protein: CASSSGHYEQYF.

The rearrangement joins TRBV24-1 to TRBJ2-3, with TRBD2 matching over 11 bases. CDR1 KGHDR and CDR2 SFDVKD come from the germline V gene. Trimming removed 5 bases from V and 1 base from J; junction bases left unmatched: 7. The CDR3 extends over 17 amino acids. The CDR3 region is CATSGVSGRERTDTQYF. Here the CDR3 DNA reads TGTGCCACCAGTGGGGTTAGCGGGAGGGAACGCACAGATACGCAGTATTTT.

The chain is built from TRBV6-5 and TRBJ1-1; perhaps TRBD1 as D (5 bases). The CDR3 has 13 amino acids. In germline, CDR1 is MNHEY, CDR2 SVGAGI. V lost 7 bases and J 6 bases, leaving 15 bases between the germline ends. This chain's CDR3 is CASNQGNIAEAFF. DNA for the CDR3: TGTGCCAGCAATCAGGGAAATATCGCTGAAGCTTTCTTT.

This clone was found many times. This same CDR3 is encoded by further DNA sequences in the sample. The CDR3 bases are TGTGCCAGCAGTTTAGTTTTACAGCCCCAGCATTTT. Residues: CASSLVLQPQHF. This chain connects TRBV12-3 or TRBV12-4 to TRBJ1-5, with D unclear. Trimming took 1 base from V and 7 from J, leaving 5 bases between them. The CDR3 length is 12 residues.

V gene TRBV5-1 combines with J gene TRBJ1-1; possibly TRBD1 for D (6 bases). The CDR3 spans 16 residues. Looked up from germline, CDR1 is SGHRS and CDR2 is YFSETQ. V was cut by 4 bases and J by 4 bases, with 20 bases left in between. CDR3 bases: TGCGCCAGCAGCATGGGGGGCAGGGGTGTCCCCACTGAAGCTTTCTTT. Amino acids: CASSMGGRGVPTEAFF.

This sequence joins TRBV19 and TRBJ2-5; D unclear. V lost 10 bases, J lost 3 bases, and 24 bases lay in between. Looked up from germline, CDR1 is LNHDA and CDR2 is SQIVND (reference sequence). This CDR3 has 16 residues. The CDR3: CATTVVRYWAEETQYF. CDR3 coding DNA: TGTGCCACAACCGTCGTGAGATACTGGGCAGAAGAGACCCAGTACTTC.

This sequence joins TRBV2 and TRBJ1-4; 8 bases line up with TRBD1. This CDR3 is built from 15 residues. Per germline, CDR1 SNHLY and CDR2 FYNNEI. V lost 6 bases, J lost 5 bases, and 8 bases stayed unmatched. CDR3 bases: TGTGCCAGCAGGGGACAGACAGGGGCCAATGAAAAACTGTTTTTT. Its protein product is CASRGQTGANEKLFF.

The chain couples TRBV7-2 to TRBJ1-2; D gene unclear. This CDR3 comprises 16 residues. The germline V and J ends were trimmed by 1 base and 0 bases, with 12 bases remaining between them. The germline V gene has CDR1 SGHTA and CDR2 FQGNSA. The CDR3 DNA reads TGTGCCAGCAGCTTAGGAGTGGGCAGTTCTAACTATGGCTACACCTTC. This encodes CASSLGVGSSNYGYTF.

The V call is TRBV28, the J call TRBJ1-1, with D possibly TRBD1 on 6 matching bases. Trimming took 6 bases from V and 1 from J, leaving 15 bases between them. Germline-derived CDR1 and CDR2 are MDHEN and SYDVKM. This CDR3 comprises 15 residues. In nucleotides, the CDR3 is TGTGCCAGCAGGCGCCTAGACAGGCGGAACACTGAAGCTTTCTTT. Its protein is CASRRLDRRNTEAFF.

The V call is TRBV10-3, the J call TRBJ1-6; a weak D match, TRBD1 (6 bases). CDR1 and CDR2 (germline): ENHRY, SYGVKD. V gave up 4 bases and J gave up 10 bases, with 14 bases separating them. This CDR3 is built from 14 residues. In DNA form, the CDR3 reads TGTGCCATCAGTGCGGGGACATCGACCTCACCCCTCCACTTT. Its protein product is CAISAGTSTSPLHF.

This clone was detected once. The chain joins TRBV3-1 (or the pseudogene TRBV3-2) to TRBJ2-2; 7 bases match TRBD1. CDR3 length: 17 residues. Germline trimming cut 3 bases from V and 1 base from J; bases unmatched to any gene: 8. Germline V gene sequence: CDR1 LGHDT, CDR2 YNNKEL (reference sequence). The CDR3 loop reads CASSQLTGAGNTGELFF. As DNA, the CDR3 is TGTGCCAGCAGCCAGTTAACAGGGGCCGGGAACACCGGGGAGCTGTTTTTT.

This chain joins TRBV27 and TRBJ2-1; D is uncertain. The CDR3 has 17 residues. Germline lookup yields CDR1 MNHEY and CDR2 SMNVEV (reference sequence). The germline V and J ends were trimmed by 5 bases and 6 bases, with 23 bases remaining between them. CDR3 bases: TGTGCCAGCAGTACCAGATCCGGGTCCGCCCTGGGCAATGAGCAGTTCTTC. Protein: CASSTRSGSALGNEQFF.

The genes are TRBV5-1 and TRBJ1-1, with 10 bases that match TRBD1. Germline V gene sequence: CDR1 SGHRS, CDR2 YFSETQ. The CDR3 is 16 residues long. The junction had 7 bases not matched to a gene; V was cut back by 4 bases and J by 1 base. The CDR3 nucleotides read TGCGCCAGCAGCCCCGGGACAGGGGTTCCGAACACTGAAGCTTTCTTT. Translating it yields CASSPGTGVPNTEAFF.

The chain has TRBV6-1 and TRBJ2-1; D possibly corresponds to TRBD1 (6 bases). From germline, CDR1 is MNHNS and CDR2 SASEGT. The CDR3 is 13 residues long. The V and J ends lost 3 bases and 6 bases respectively, with 9 bases between them. CDR3 region: CASSDRGGNEQFF. For the CDR3, the DNA is TGTGCCAGCAGTGACAGGGGTGGCAATGAGCAGTTCTTC.

This CDR3 reads CASSPRHGGETQYF. The CDR3 DNA sequence: TGTGCCAGCAGCCCTCGACACGGGGGGGAGACCCAGTACTTC. The rearrangement joins TRBV28 to TRBJ2-5; 7 bases line up with TRBD2. The length of the CDR3 is 14 residues. The germline CDR1 and CDR2 sequences are MDHEN and SYDVKM. Unmatched junction bases numbered 9, after V lost 6 bases and J lost 5 bases. The full variable domain, in which reference TRBV28 and TRBJ2-5 provide the parts outside the CDR3, is DVKVTQSSRYLVKRTGEKVFLECVQDMDHENMFWYRQDPGLGLRLIYFSYDVKMKEKGDIPEGYSVSREKKERFSLILESASTNQTSMYLCASSPRHGGETQYFGPGTRLLVL.

The V call is TRBV9, the J call TRBJ2-1; the match to TRBD2 covers 11 bases. The CDR3 contains 16 residues. From germline, CDR1 is SGDLS and CDR2 YYNGEE. V dropped 4 bases and J dropped 6; count of bases not matched to a gene: 9. The CDR3 bases are TGTGCCAGCAGCAAAAATAGCGGGGGGGCAACCAATGAGCAGTTCTTC. As protein: CASSKNSGGATNEQFF.

The V and J genes are TRBV4-3 and TRBJ2-7, with TRBD2 as a possible D gene (7 bases). V was clipped by 3 bases and J by 3 bases, with 15 bases between them. There are 15 residues in the CDR3. From germline, CDR1 is LGHNA and CDR2 YSLEER. The CDR3 region is CASSQGLGGLYEQYF. The CDR3 DNA is TGCGCCAGCAGCCAGGGGCTGGGGGGGCTCTACGAGCAGTACTTC.

The chain links TRBV7-2 to TRBJ2-7, with 11 positions matching TRBD2. CDR1 is SGHTA and CDR2 is FQGNSA in the germline V gene. V gave up 1 base and J gave up 4 bases; unmatched junction bases: 9. The CDR3 totals 17 residues. The CDR3 reads CASSLVSASGRPYEQYF. CDR3 bases: TGTGCCAGCAGCTTAGTCTCGGCTAGCGGGAGGCCTTACGAGCAGTACTTC.

This clone was picked up one time. The genes are TRBV18 and TRBJ2-3; a possible D gene is TRBD1 (6 bases). The V and J ends lost 3 bases and 6 bases respectively, with 7 bases between them. CDR3 size: 12 residues. Germline values: CDR1 KGHSH, CDR2 LQKENI. DNA for the CDR3: TGTGCCAGCTCACCGGACAGCGATACGCAGTATTTT. Protein product: CASSPDSDTQYF.

This chain joins TRBV19 and TRBJ2-1, with 11 positions matching TRBD1. After removal of 3 bases from V and 7 bases from J, the junction contained 5 bases not matched to a gene. Per the germline V gene, CDR1 is LNHDA and CDR2 is SQIVND (reference sequence). There are 15 residues in the CDR3. The DNA for the CDR3 is TGTGCCAGTAGTATTTCGGGGGACAGGGGGAATGAGCAGTTCTTC. It yields the protein CASSISGDRGNEQFF.

The chain has TRBV19 and TRBJ2-1; tentatively, D is TRBD1 (5 bases). CDR1 and CDR2 (germline): LNHDA, SQIVND (reference sequence). The CDR3 runs to 14 residues. The V end lost 1 base, the J end lost 2 bases, and 6 bases lay between the germline ends. CDR3 nucleotides: TGTGCCAGTAGTATAGTGGGGCCCTACAATGAGCAGTTCTTC. Protein sequence: CASSIVGPYNEQFF. The variable domain in full, completed from reference TRBV19 and TRBJ2-1, reads DGGITQSPKYLFRKEGQNVTLSCEQNLNHDAMYWYRQDPGQGLRLIYYSQIVNDFQKGDIAEGYSVSREKKESFPLTVTSAQKNPTAFYLCASSIVGPYNEQFFGPGTRLTVL.

The CDR3 sequence is CASSPRQGVMIGTQYF. The CDR3 DNA reads as TGTGCCAGCAGTCCCCGACAGGGAGTCATGATTGGTACGCAGTATTTT. This chain connects TRBV2 to TRBJ2-3; 7 nucleotides match TRBD1. Trimming removed 5 bases from V and 8 bases from J; junction bases left unmatched: 16. The CDR3 covers 16 residues. CDR1 and CDR2 from the germline V gene are SNHLY and FYNNEI.

The chain links TRBV19 to TRBJ2-3, with D possibly being TRBD1 (6 bases). This CDR3 region has 18 residues. The germline V gene has CDR1 LNHDA and CDR2 SQIVND (reference sequence). Trimming left V 1 base short and J 0 bases short, with 17 bases between. Here the CDR3 DNA reads TGTGCCAGTAGTATAGTGGGACAAGGACTGTCTAGCACAGATACGCAGTATTTT. Translating it yields CASSIVGQGLSSTDTQYF.